The T cell receptor beta chain under discussion was sequenced for a study of response to subunit inactivated influenza vaccine. TCRdb reprocessed the RT-PCR reads with MiXCR, giving one entry per CDR3 protein. The sample has 650,000 to 800,000 distinct CDR3 sequences; about 18% are singletons. V was cut by 4 bases and J by 5 bases, with 15 bases left in between. The CDR3 totals 13 residues. Germline V CDR1 and CDR2: SQVTM, ANQGSEA. This clonotype was recorded many times. Antigen unknown. Study-level results: There was a suggestion from the authors that each seasonal influenza vaccination recruits few new T cells.

The sequence derives from a man aged 50 to 60 who received an inactivated influenza vaccine. The chain uses TRBV29-1 and TRBJ2-7; D uncertain. This specimen consisted of PBMCs from blood, obtained roughly 5 days after vaccination. The CDR3 nucleotides read TGCAGCGTTGCCGGGCGGTTGGGTGACGAGCAGTACTTC. As protein: CSVAGRLGDEQYF.